These 27 T cell receptor beta chains were all obtained from the same sample, sequenced in a study of cytomegalovirus exposure and HLA in healthy donors. It was with 60 Vbeta and 13 Jbeta primers that the PCR ran. Here immunoSEQ multiplex PCR was the method, and the copy in TCRdb shows in-frame clones only, minus some. Of about 96,000 clones listed, roughly 74% were seen once; the top ten hold 2.5% to 3.5%. What was sequenced was PBMCs. Receptor source: a female donor in good health and CMV-seropositive.

This clone was seen a handful of times. This chain connects TRBV6-4 to TRBJ2-2, with D hard to call. V shed 3 bases and J shed 1 base, with 9 bases lying between them. There are 15 residues in the CDR3. The germline V gene encodes CDR1 MRHNA and CDR2 SNTAGT. CDR3 residues: CASSESAGNTGELFF. CDR3 in DNA: TGTGCCAGCAGTGAGTCGGCAGGGAACACCGGGGAGCTGTTTTTT.

This chain connects TRBV30 to TRBJ2-5; 8 positions agree with TRBD2. This CDR3 has 13 residues. Germline V CDR1 and CDR2: GTSNPN, SVGIG (reference sequence). With V trimmed by 3 bases and J by 5 bases, 5 bases remained unmatched. The CDR3: CAWRTSGRETQYF. CDR3 in DNA: TGTGCCTGGAGAACTAGCGGTAGGGAGACCCAGTACTTC.

The chain employs TRBV10-3 and TRBJ1-2, with 8 nucleotides matching TRBD1. The CDR3 loop spans 13 amino acids. Germline CDR1 and CDR2: ENHRY and SYGVKD. Germline trimming cut 6 bases from V and 4 bases from J; bases unmatched to any gene: 4. In nucleotides, the CDR3 is TGTGCCATCAGCGCCGGGACAGGCTATGGCTACACCTTC. Amino acids: CAISAGTGYGYTF.

The V and J genes are TRBV28 and TRBJ2-7; 7 bases align to TRBD1. J gave up 3 bases and V 6 bases, and 11 bases lay outside the gene matches. This CDR3 is 15 amino acids long. Germline V CDR1 and CDR2: MDHEN, SYDVKM. The CDR3 is CASSRQGSNDYEQYF. The CDR3 nucleotides read TGTGCCAGCAGCCGACAGGGAAGTAATGACTACGAGCAGTACTTC.

This chain connects TRBV6-1 to TRBJ2-7, with 11 bases fitting TRBD2. V was clipped by 3 bases and J by 0 bases; unmatched bases: 7. CDR1 and CDR2 (germline): MNHNS, SASEGT. This CDR3 has 17 residues. This chain's CDR3 is CASSDDPGLADSYEQYF. CDR3 bases: TGTGCCAGCAGTGACGACCCGGGACTAGCGGACTCCTACGAGCAGTACTTC.

The rearrangement links TRBV7-2 to TRBJ1-2; D may be TRBD1 (5 bases). V shed 5 bases and J shed 4 bases, with 17 bases lying between them. Germline V gene sequence: CDR1 SGHTA, CDR2 FQGNSA. CDR3 length: 15 residues. CDR3 DNA sequence: TGTGCCAGCAGCCCCTGGCGCAGGGCGGTCTATGGCTACACCTTC. As protein: CASSPWRRAVYGYTF. Full variable domain (missing parts from reference TRBV7-2 and TRBJ1-2): GAGVSQSPSNKVTEKGKDVELRCDPISGHTALYWYRQSLGQGLEFLIYFQGNSAPDKSGLPSDRFSAERTGGSVSTLTIQRTQQEDSAVYLCASSPWRRAVYGYTFGSGTRLTVV.

The chain has TRBV7-9 and TRBJ1-4; 10 bases align to TRBD1. This CDR3 region has 15 residues. V gave up 2 bases and J gave up 6 bases; unmatched junction bases: 3. Germline loops: CDR1 SEHNR, CDR2 FQNEAQ (reference sequence). The CDR3 DNA reads TGTGCCAGCAGCTTATCGGGACAGGGGCATGAAAAACTGTTTTTT. Its protein product is CASSLSGQGHEKLFF.

Only one count was recorded for this clone. This CDR3 is CASTYSSSYEQYF. The CDR3 DNA reads TGTGCCAGCACTTATAGTAGCTCCTACGAGCAGTACTTC. The chain joins TRBV6-1 to TRBJ2-7; D is unresolved. Germline V gene sequence: CDR1 MNHNS, CDR2 SASEGT. The CDR3 extends over 13 amino acids. Trimming stripped 7 bases from V and 0 bases from J, with 10 bases between.

The chain couples TRBV30 to TRBJ2-2, with a weak D call TRBD2 (6 bases). Trimming left V 2 bases short and J 2 bases short, with 12 bases between. From germline, CDR1 is GTSNPN and CDR2 SVGIG (reference sequence). The CDR3 is made up of 15 amino acids. CDR3 amino acids: CAWSRGFPNTGELFF. The CDR3 coding sequence is TGTGCCTGGAGTCGGGGGTTCCCTAACACCGGGGAGCTGTTTTTT. Supplemented by reference TRBV30 and TRBJ2-2, the full variable domain reads SQTIHQWPATLVQPVGSPLSLECTVEGTSNPNLYWYRQAAGRGLQLLFYSVGIGQISSEVPQNLSASRPQDRQFILSSKKLLLSDSGFYLCAWSRGFPNTGELFFGEGSRLTVL.

The gene calls are TRBV15 and TRBJ2-7; 9 positions match TRBD1. The germline CDR1 and CDR2 sequences are LNHNV and YYDKDF (reference sequence). V was pared by 5 bases and J by 3 bases, with 5 bases of the junction left unmatched. The CDR3 loop spans 14 amino acids. The CDR3 nucleotides read TGTGCCACCAGCGGGGGACAGGGAATCTACGAGCAGTACTTC. Amino acids: CATSGGQGIYEQYF.

This clone was seen a single time. The CDR3, as DNA: TGTGCCAGCAGCGAACGGGACAGTTCTAACTATGGCTACACCTTC. Translated, it gives CASSERDSSNYGYTF. The chain is built from TRBV9 and TRBJ1-2; the match to TRBD1 covers 7 bases. This CDR3 spans 15 amino acids. Losses at the gene ends were 3 bases for V and 0 bases for J; bases not matched to a gene: 5. Germline V gives CDR1 SGDLS, CDR2 YYNGEE.

This rearrangement joins TRBV9 to TRBJ2-7; D may be TRBD2 (6 bases). Trimming cost V 0 bases and J 0 bases, with 10 bases left between them. The germline CDR1 and CDR2 sequences are SGDLS and YYNGEE. The CDR3 loop spans 15 amino acids. The DNA of the CDR3 is TGTGCCAGCAGCGTAGGGGTCGGGAGCTCCTACGAGCAGTACTTC. It yields the protein CASSVGVGSSYEQYF.

V gene TRBV5-4 combines with J gene TRBJ2-2, with 11 bases identical to TRBD1. The germline V gene has CDR1 SGHNT and CDR2 YYREEE (reference sequence). Trimming took 4 bases from V and 6 from J; bases not matched to a gene: 5. The CDR3 spans 15 residues. CDR3 in DNA: TGTGCCAGCAGCAAGGACAGGGGGCGGGCCGGGGAGCTGTTTTTT. As protein: CASSKDRGRAGELFF.

The rearrangement uses TRBV28 and TRBJ2-7; TRBD1 is a possible D gene (5 bases). Trimming stripped 2 bases from V and 2 bases from J, with 13 bases between. This CDR3 is 15 amino acids long. Germline CDR1 MDHEN, CDR2 SYDVKM. The CDR3 sequence is CASSLLRVSAYEQYF. The DNA for the CDR3 is TGTGCCAGCAGTTTACTCAGGGTCTCTGCCTACGAGCAGTACTTC.

CDR3: CASSERGSSYNEQFF. CDR3 nucleotide sequence: TGTGCCAGCAGTGAAAGAGGGAGCTCCTACAATGAGCAGTTCTTC. This chain joins TRBV6-1 and TRBJ2-1; a possible D gene is TRBD2 (5 bases). The CDR3 extends over 15 amino acids. Trimming shortened V by 2 bases and J by 0 bases, and 8 bases separated the two germline ends. CDR1 is MNHNS and CDR2 is SASEGT in the germline V gene.

The chain is built from TRBV7-2 and TRBJ2-3; no clear D gene. Germline CDR1 and CDR2: SGHTA and FQGNSA. Trimming stripped 7 bases from V and 2 bases from J, with 13 bases between. The CDR3 loop spans 14 amino acids. CDR3 DNA: TGTGCCAGCACCCCCCGAGGATTCACAGATACGCAGTATTTT. Protein product: CASTPRGFTDTQYF.

The chain is built from TRBV6-6 and TRBJ2-1; 10 nucleotides line up with TRBD2. This CDR3 region has 15 residues. CDR1 MNHNY and CDR2 SVGAGI come from the germline V gene (reference sequence). V dropped 6 bases and J dropped 7; count of bases not matched to a gene: 9. The CDR3 DNA follows: TGTGCCAGCAGCCTCGTAGCGGGAGGTAGGAATGAGCAGTTCTTC. It encodes CASSLVAGGRNEQFF.

A few counts support this clone. This chain uses TRBV11-3 with TRBJ2-1, with TRBD2 as a possible D gene (6 bases). There are 15 residues in the CDR3. V was trimmed by 3 bases and J by 4 bases, leaving 13 bases between them. CDR1 and CDR2 (germline): SGHNT, YENEEA. CDR3 residues: CASSLGLSSYNEQFF. CDR3 nucleotides: TGTGCCAGCAGCTTGGGACTTTCCTCTTACAATGAGCAGTTCTTC.

This clone was counted a single time. The rearrangement links TRBV18 to TRBJ2-3; tentatively, D is TRBD2 (6 bases). Germline-derived CDR1 and CDR2 are KGHSH and LQKENI. The V end lost 3 bases, the J end lost 3 bases, and 10 bases lay between the germline ends. The CDR3 sequence is 14 residues long. CDR3 sequence: CASSPGLATDTQYF. In nucleotides, the CDR3 is TGTGCCAGCTCACCGGGACTCGCAACAGATACGCAGTATTTT.

The table lists this clone with a count of one. The chain recombines TRBV7-9 with TRBJ1-3, with D hard to call. This CDR3 has 15 amino acids. In germline, CDR1 is SEHNR, CDR2 FQNEAQ (reference sequence). Trimming removed 2 bases at V and 0 bases at J, with 8 bases between. The CDR3 region is CASSLTYSSGNTIYF. CDR3 coding DNA: TGTGCCAGCAGCTTAACGTACAGCTCTGGAAACACCATATATTTT.

The chain joins TRBV29-1 to TRBJ2-1; TRBD1 is a possible D gene (6 bases). CDR3 size: 16 residues. Germline V gene data show CDR1 as SQVTM and CDR2 as ANQGSEA. Trimming removed 7 bases at V and 3 bases at J, with 22 bases between. CDR3 nucleotide sequence: TGCAGCGGGGAGTTTACAGGGTATGGAGGCTACAATGAGCAGTTCTTC. Its translation: CSGEFTGYGGYNEQFF.

The J gene is TRBJ1-4, the V gene TRBV2; D unclear. CDR3 length: 13 amino acids. Germline assignment: CDR1 SNHLY and CDR2 FYNNEI. V was shortened by 8 bases and J by 0 bases, with 7 bases between the two germline ends. The CDR3 protein is CASWAATNEKLFF. The CDR3 DNA sequence: TGTGCCAGCTGGGCTGCAACTAATGAAAAACTGTTTTTT.

This chain links TRBV30 with TRBJ2-2, with 8 nucleotides matching TRBD1. The J segment lost 6 bases and the V segment lost 5 bases, leaving 2 bases of the junction unmatched. Germline V gives CDR1 GTSNPN, CDR2 SVGIG (reference sequence). CDR3 length: 12 residues. Here the CDR3 reads CAWGQGPGELFF. The CDR3 DNA is TGTGCCTGGGGACAGGGACCCGGGGAGCTGTTTTTT.

The chain recombines TRBV7-2 with TRBJ2-7; 7 positions match TRBD1. Germline V gene sequence: CDR1 SGHTA, CDR2 FQGNSA. The trim removed 2 bases at V and 1 base at J, leaving 8 bases unmatched. The CDR3 contains 16 residues. In DNA, the CDR3 is TGTGCCAGCAGCTTATCGATAGGGGGCCCGTCCTACGAGCAGTACTTC. Protein: CASSLSIGGPSYEQYF.

V is TRBV5-1 and J is TRBJ1-2, with D possibly matching TRBD1 (6 bases). The V end lost 0 bases, the J end lost 4 bases, and 10 bases lay between the germline ends. The CDR3 totals 14 residues. CDR1 SGHRS and CDR2 YFSETQ come from the germline V gene. This chain's CDR3 is CASSLAGDIYGYTF. DNA for the CDR3: TGCGCCAGCAGCTTGGCCGGGGACATCTATGGCTACACCTTC.

This rearrangement joins TRBV4-3 to TRBJ1-1; the D is unclear. There are 14 residues in the CDR3. Trimming stripped 4 bases from V and 0 bases from J, with 9 bases between. The germline V gene has CDR1 LGHNA and CDR2 YSLEER. The CDR3 region is CASSREVLNTEAFF. The CDR3 coding sequence is TGCGCCAGCAGCCGGGAGGTCCTGAACACTGAAGCTTTCTTT.

V usage is TRBV5-1 and J usage is TRBJ2-3, with D possibly TRBD1 on 6 matching bases. V was pared by 3 bases and J by 3 bases, with 14 bases between. CDR3 length equals 15 residues. In germline, CDR1 is SGHRS, CDR2 YFSETQ. In DNA form, the CDR3 reads TGCGCCAGCAGCTCGGACAGAGGACGAACAGATACGCAGTATTTT. This codes for CASSSDRGRTDTQYF.